The entry below gives a single T cell receptor (beta chain) sequence along with its context. Patients from Seattle were sampled longitudinally, starting during active infection. Original methodology: Amplifying reference gene primers gave estimates of nucleated cell counts. This table comes from immunoSEQ multiplex PCR, and its TCRdb copy is limited to in-frame clones, with some not included. D and trimming were read from the DNA, whereas the V and J calls and clone size are those reported in that table. Of more than 150,000 clones listed, roughly 81% are singletons. This CDR3 contains 15 residues. CDR1 MDHEN and CDR2 SYDVKM come from the germline V gene. V trimming: 5 bases; J trimming: 2 bases; junction bases outside the gene matches: 7. The data are from a study of blood T cell repertoires in COVID-19. Overall study: There were acute and convalescent COVID-19 samples, and they came from the United States, Italy and Spain. PBMCs, B-cell-depleted T cells, or T cells were the source of the cDNA or gDNA that made up the material.

The source is a woman aged 80 or over with COVID-19, enrolled during active disease. The sample consisted of peripheral blood. The V call is TRBV28, the J call TRBJ2-5, with 8 nucleotides matching TRBD2. CDR3 residues: CASSLSGTIQETQYF. The CDR3 DNA sequence: TGTGCCAGCAGTCTTAGCGGGACGATTCAAGAGACCCAGTACTTC.